The 18 T cell receptor beta chains in this list originate from one sample, sequenced in a study of T-cell memory formation after mild COVID-19. TCRdb re-derived calls from the 5' RACE reads in MiXCR, one entry per CDR3 protein. The sample lists about 400,000 distinct CDR3 sequences; about 25% were seen once. The sequenced material came from PBMCs or a T cell subset sorted from them (not recorded which). The receptors stem from an adult woman who had mild COVID-19 (a few samples of this study predate the infection). Cell type and time point are not known.

V is TRBV29-1 and J is TRBJ1-3; D remains unclear. Germline V gene sequence: CDR1 SQVTM, CDR2 ANQGSEA. V was pared by 7 bases and J by 1 base, with 8 bases between. This CDR3 spans 12 amino acids. CDR3 amino acids: CSAVRSGNTIYF. The CDR3 DNA is TGCAGCGCCGTTAGATCTGGAAACACCATATATTTT.

DNA for the CDR3: TGTGCCAGCAGCGTAGATGCCGTCCCCGTCTCCTACGAGCAGTACTTC. Encoded protein: CASSVDAVPVSYEQYF. The chain is built from TRBV9 and TRBJ2-7; D gene uncertain. This CDR3 is 16 amino acids long. Germline V gives CDR1 SGDLS, CDR2 YYNGEE. Deletions cut 0 bases from V and 0 bases from J, with 13 bases between.

This sequence joins TRBV5-1 and TRBJ2-6; D is perhaps TRBD1 (6 bases). Per the germline V gene, CDR1 is SGHRS and CDR2 is YFSETQ. Deletions cut 0 bases from V and 0 bases from J, with 13 bases between. This CDR3 spans 18 amino acids. CDR3 sequence (DNA): TGCGCCAGCAGCTTGGATCCCTTAGGGGGCTCTGGGGCCAACGTCCTGACTTTC. Encoded protein: CASSLDPLGGSGANVLTF.

The rearrangement joins TRBV9 to TRBJ2-5; D is uncertain. Germline assignment: CDR1 SGDLS and CDR2 YYNGEE. The CDR3 is 13 residues long. V was cut by 0 bases and J by 4 bases, with 7 bases left in between. The CDR3 nucleotides are TGTGCCAGCAGCGTAGACGTTGGAGAGACCCAGTACTTC. This sequence encodes CASSVDVGETQYF. The entire variable domain, with the rest obtained from reference TRBV9 and TRBJ2-5, is as follows: DSGVTQTPKHLITATGQRVTLRCSPRSGDLSVYWYQQSLDQGLQFLIQYYNGEERAKGNILERFSAQQFPDLHSELNLSSLELGDSALYFCASSVDVGETQYFGPGTRLLVL.

This clonotype was picked up a small number of times. The chain is built from TRBV3-1 and TRBJ1-1; no clear D. The V gene's germline CDR1 is LGHDT and CDR2 YNNKEL (reference sequence). The length of the CDR3 is 13 residues. The V gene lost 4 bases and the J gene lost 9 bases, with 15 bases spanning the gap. The CDR3 nucleotides read TGTGCCAGCAGCCTCGTGACCAAGGGAAAAGCTTTCTTT. Its protein is CASSLVTKGKAFF.

The CDR3 DNA is TGTGCCACCAGCAGAGAAGACACCAACAATCAGCCCCAGCATTTT. It codes for CATSREDTNNQPQHF. The chain uses TRBV15 and TRBJ1-5; no clear D. CDR1 is LNHNV, CDR2 YYDKDF, per germline (reference sequence). Trimming left V 0 bases short and J 3 bases short, with 9 bases between. CDR3 length equals 15 residues.

This clonotype was found a few times. The genes are TRBV5-8 and TRBJ1-5; 9 nucleotides line up with TRBD1. Trimming at V came to 6 bases and at J to 3 bases, leaving 7 bases not matched to a gene. CDR1 and CDR2 (germline): SGHTS, YDEGEE. This CDR3 comprises 15 residues. CDR3 in DNA: TGTGCCAGCACCTTTGGGGACAGGGACAATCAGCCCCAGCATTTT. Translation: CASTFGDRDNQPQHF.

The V and J genes are TRBV20-1 and TRBJ2-2, with D possibly matching TRBD2 (5 bases). The CDR3 runs to 16 residues. Trimming stripped 1 base from V and 4 bases from J, with 16 bases between. Germline CDR1 DFQATT, CDR2 SNEGSKA (reference sequence). The CDR3 loop reads CSARVPTRALTGELFF. CDR3 DNA sequence: TGCAGTGCTAGAGTTCCCACTAGGGCACTCACCGGGGAGCTGTTTTTT.

The CDR3 region is CASSPWTGGLSNTEAFF. The CDR3 DNA reads TGTGCCAGCAGTCCTTGGACAGGGGGCCTTTCGAACACTGAAGCTTTCTTT. The chain uses TRBV12-3 or TRBV12-4 and TRBJ1-1, with 11 positions matching TRBD1. J lost 1 base, V lost 5 bases, and 9 bases had no gene match. The CDR3 is 17 residues long.

The chain recombines TRBV7-2 with TRBJ1-2; TRBD1 might be the D (5 bases). The CDR3 runs 13 residues. Trimming stripped 3 bases from V and 6 bases from J, with 11 bases between. Germline V gives CDR1 SGHTA, CDR2 FQGNSA. CDR3 nucleotide sequence: TGTGCCAGCAGCTTGCGACAGTTGAATGGCTACACCTTC. It is translated as CASSLRQLNGYTF.

V usage is TRBV18 and J usage is TRBJ2-7; 11 nucleotides align to TRBD2. CDR1 and CDR2 from the germline V gene are KGHSH and LQKENI. With V trimmed by 6 bases and J by 5 bases, 12 bases remained unmatched. This CDR3 contains 16 residues. The CDR3 DNA reads TGTGCCAGCTCCCGCCGTGGGGGACTAGCGGCAGACGAGCAGTACTTC. The encoded protein is CASSRRGGLAADEQYF.

This chain joins TRBV16 and TRBJ1-1; D perhaps matches TRBD1 (6 bases). CDR1 is KGHSY and CDR2 is FQNENV in the germline V gene. The CDR3 consists of 17 residues. Trimming took off 2 bases at V and 6 bases at J, with 22 bases between the two ends. The CDR3 loop is CASSQRLGGSGGPEAFF. In DNA form, the CDR3 reads TGTGCCAGCAGCCAACGCTTGGGAGGGAGCGGGGGCCCTGAAGCTTTCTTT.

This clonotype was observed a handful of times. The V call is TRBV2, the J call TRBJ2-7; 14 positions agree with TRBD2. This CDR3 has 19 amino acids. Germline V gene data show CDR1 as SNHLY and CDR2 as FYNNEI. The V segment lost 6 bases and the J segment 0 bases; nucleotides outside the gene matches: 13. CDR3 sequence: CASSAGLAGGLWSSYEQYF. CDR3 nucleotides: TGTGCCAGCAGCGCCGGACTAGCGGGGGGCTTATGGAGCTCCTACGAGCAGTACTTC.

This clonotype was observed a handful of times. This chain connects TRBV7-7 to TRBJ2-1; D call uncertain. Germline-derived CDR1 and CDR2 are SSHAT and FNYEAQ (reference sequence). The V and J ends lost 5 bases and 5 bases respectively, with 13 bases between them. The CDR3 loop spans 14 amino acids. CDR3 sequence: CASSPYGRNNEQFF. The CDR3 DNA reads as TGTGCCAGCAGCCCGTATGGAAGAAACAATGAGCAGTTCTTC.

This clonotype was detected only a few times. The rearrangement uses TRBV4-1 and TRBJ2-3; D may correspond to TRBD1 or TRBD2 (5 bases each). CDR1 and CDR2 (germline): MGHRA, YSYEKL. The CDR3 spans 18 residues. Deletions cut 3 bases from V and 0 bases from J, with 19 bases between. The chain's CDR3 is CASSQTPAGTSSTDTQYF. DNA for the CDR3: TGCGCCAGCAGCCAGACACCTGCAGGGACCAGCAGCACAGATACGCAGTATTTT.

The chain recombines TRBV14 with TRBJ2-1, with TRBD2 identical over 12 bases. Germline values: CDR1 SGHDN, CDR2 FVKESK. V lost 4 bases to trimming and J lost 4 bases; unmatched junction nucleotides: 8. The CDR3 totals 17 residues. The DNA for the CDR3 is TGTGCCAGCAGCCGCGGAACTAGCGGGAGGTTTTACAATGAGCAGTTCTTC. It encodes CASSRGTSGRFYNEQFF.

The V and J genes are TRBV5-1 and TRBJ2-7; TRBD1 agrees at 12 bases. CDR1 is SGHRS and CDR2 is YFSETQ in the germline V gene. V dropped 4 bases and J dropped 7; count of bases not matched to a gene: 9. This CDR3 is 15 amino acids long. CDR3 DNA: TGCGCCAGCAGCGGGGGGACAGGGGGCGTGGAAGAGCAGTACTTC. Protein product: CASSGGTGGVEEQYF.

This clonotype was counted at least ten times. The V gene is TRBV7-8, the J gene TRBJ2-2; unclear D gene. Looked up from germline, CDR1 is SGHVS and CDR2 is FQNEAQ. This CDR3 is built from 14 residues. Trimming took off 2 bases at V and 5 bases at J, with 9 bases between the two ends. The CDR3 sequence: CASSLQPRTGELFF. The CDR3, as DNA: TGTGCCAGCAGCTTACAGCCGCGAACCGGGGAGCTGTTTTTT.